The clone carrying this TCR beta chain was seen a few times. This entry is derived from a study of T cell repertoires in cytomegalovirus infection. MiXCR, applied by TCRdb to the reads, yields one record per CDR3 protein. The profile shows about 680,000 distinct CDR3 sequences, 24% of them singletons. Trimming left V 0 bases short and J 3 bases short, with 9 bases between. This CDR3 has 14 amino acids. The germline V gene has CDR1 PRHDT and CDR2 FYEKMQ (reference sequence). The V call is TRBV13, the J call TRBJ2-7; D is uncertain. The specimen was CD8+ T cells from PBMCs. The source of this sequence is a human donor in good health (CMV status not recorded). Some clones in this sample may be carry-over from other donors' samples. CDR3 sequence: CASSLGGPHYEQYF. In DNA form, the CDR3 reads TGTGCCAGCAGCTTAGGCGGGCCGCACTACGAGCAGTACTTC.